This entry lists 15 T cell receptor beta chains sequenced from one sample in a study of regulatory T cells in long-lasting Graves disease. Time point denoted: newly diagnosed GD, antithyroid drugs for less than 3 months. TCR sequences were obtained from RNA taken from PBMCs. CDR3-region Arm-PCR and iRepertoire HTBI primers produced the TCR beta libraries. Using its own MiXCR run on the multiplex PCR reads, TCRdb lists one record per CDR3 protein. In the table there are around 400,000 distinct CDR3 sequences, 10% to 15% of which are singletons. In addition, the sample was reused for a study of T cells in Graves' hyperthyroidism and ophthalmopathy.

This material consisted of peripheral blood mononuclear cells (PBMCs), taken at new diagnosis, from a patient treated with antithyroid drugs. The receptors originated from a woman aged 18-29 years with Graves disease.

This clonotype was observed a few times. The chain has TRBV18 and TRBJ2-7; D unresolved. V was trimmed by 3 bases and J by 2 bases, leaving 17 bases between them. The germline V gene encodes CDR1 KGHSH and CDR2 LQKENI. The CDR3 totals 16 residues. The CDR3 sequence is CASSPVGPLPAYEQYF. CDR3 sequence (DNA): TGTGCCAGCTCACCCGTTGGGCCGTTGCCGGCCTACGAGCAGTACTTC.

The J gene is TRBJ1-1, the V gene TRBV4-3; TRBD1 agrees at 7 bases. From germline, CDR1 is LGHNA and CDR2 YSLEER. J was trimmed by 6 bases and V by 3 bases; bases with no gene match: 7. The CDR3 totals 14 residues. As DNA, the CDR3 is TGCGCCAGCAGCCAGGAGACAGGGCCGGCTGAAGCTTTCTTT. It encodes CASSQETGPAEAFF.

The chain links TRBV7-9 to TRBJ2-5, with TRBD1 matching over 9 bases. The CDR3 covers 14 residues. V was pared by 3 bases and J by 3 bases, with 2 bases of the junction left unmatched. Germline lookup yields CDR1 SEHNR and CDR2 FQNEAQ (reference sequence). CDR3 bases: TGTGCCAGCAGCTTCCGGACAGGGGAAGAGACCCAGTACTTC. Protein product: CASSFRTGEETQYF. Variable domain in full (rest from reference TRBV7-9 and TRBJ2-5): DTGVSQNPRHKITKRGQNVTFRCDPISEHNRLYWYRQTLGQGPEFLTYFQNEAQLEKSRLLSDRFSAERPKGSFSTLEIQRTEQGDSAMYLCASSFRTGEETQYFGPGTRLLVL.

This clonotype was observed at least ten times. CDR3 sequence: CASSPSGARRTDTQYF. CDR3 DNA: TGTGCCAGCAGCCCCTCCGGAGCCAGGCGCACAGATACGCAGTATTTT. The gene calls are TRBV11-2 and TRBJ2-3; unclear D gene. V was trimmed by 5 bases and J by 1 base, leaving 16 bases between them. The CDR3 consists of 16 residues. Germline V gene data show CDR1 as SGHAT and CDR2 as FQNNGV.

Ten or more counts support this clonotype. The V gene is TRBV28, the J gene TRBJ2-5; D possibly corresponds to TRBD1 (5 bases). V shed 7 bases and J shed 1 base, with 7 bases lying between them. The CDR3 has 12 amino acids. Germline CDR1 reads MDHEN; CDR2 reads SYDVKM. The CDR3 here is CASMTAQETQYF. The CDR3, as DNA: TGTGCCAGCATGACAGCCCAAGAGACCCAGTACTTC.

The V and J genes are TRBV25-1 and TRBJ1-2, with D hard to call. Deletions cut 4 bases from V and 6 bases from J, with 18 bases between. Germline CDR1 reads MGHDK; CDR2 reads SYGVNS. This CDR3 is 15 amino acids long. The chain's CDR3 is CASSGKTEVRDGYTF. The CDR3 DNA reads as TGTGCCAGCAGTGGGAAGACGGAGGTGAGGGATGGCTACACCTTC.

There are many counts of this clonotype. V and J are TRBV6-1 and TRBJ2-2; TRBD2 might be the D (5 bases). Germline CDR1 and CDR2: MNHNS and SASEGT. The CDR3 has 13 residues. V was pared by 0 bases and J by 6 bases, with 5 bases between. The CDR3 loop reads CASSEAEAGELFF. CDR3 DNA: TGTGCCAGCAGTGAAGCGGAGGCCGGGGAGCTGTTTTTT.

This clonotype was recorded at least ten times. This chain joins TRBV29-1 and TRBJ1-1, with D hard to call. The V and J ends lost 6 bases and 0 bases respectively, with 14 bases between them. The CDR3 has 14 amino acids. The germline CDR1 and CDR2 sequences are SQVTM and ANQGSEA. In nucleotides, the CDR3 is TGCAGCGTCGCCCGCACAGCTATGAACACTGAAGCTTTCTTT. Translation: CSVARTAMNTEAFF.

The table lists this clonotype with many counts. The chain links TRBV20-1 to TRBJ2-7; D possibly matches TRBD1 or TRBD2 (5 bases each). Germline V CDR1 and CDR2: DFQATT, SNEGSKA (reference sequence). V was shortened by 3 bases and J by 2 bases, with 14 bases between the two germline ends. The CDR3 length is 14 residues. The DNA for the CDR3 is TGCAGTGCTAGTAGGGACGGACCTGCCTACGAGCAGTACTTC. Encoded protein: CSASRDGPAYEQYF.

The V call is TRBV7-9, the J call TRBJ1-5; TRBD1 matches 7 bases. The CDR3 has 15 residues. J lost 11 bases, V lost 4 bases, and 14 bases had no gene match. Germline CDR1 is SEHNR and CDR2 is FQNEAQ (reference sequence). This chain's CDR3 is CASSSLRGPPEAQHF. The CDR3 coding sequence is TGTGCCAGCAGCTCACTGAGGGGGCCACCCGAGGCCCAGCATTTT.

Regarding this clonotype: This may be a read error: a much more frequent sequence differs by one nucleotide. V usage is TRBV7-2 and J usage is TRBJ2-7; D remains unclear. The CDR3 is 13 residues long. In germline, CDR1 is SGHTA, CDR2 FQGNSA. As DNA, the CDR3 is TGTGCCAGCAGCCCGAGCTGGTTCGGCGAGCAGCACTTC. It yields the protein CASSPSWFGEQHF.

This clonotype came up many times. The chain links TRBV7-2 to TRBJ2-1; 12 bases align to TRBD2. The V segment lost 5 bases and the J segment 4 bases; nucleotides outside the gene matches: 9. Germline CDR1 SGHTA, CDR2 FQGNSA. The CDR3 consists of 17 residues. CDR3: CASSPSLAGGFYNEQFF. CDR3 coding DNA: TGTGCCAGCAGCCCCAGTCTAGCGGGAGGGTTTTACAATGAGCAGTTCTTC.

This clonotype was picked up many times. This chain uses TRBV12-3 or TRBV12-4 with TRBJ2-7, with 10 bases aligning to TRBD2. CDR3 length equals 16 residues. The J segment lost 5 bases and the V segment lost 2 bases, leaving 9 bases of the junction unmatched. In nucleotides, the CDR3 is TGTGCCAGCAGTTTACGGGTAGCGGGAGGATTCCACGAGCAGTACTTC. This encodes CASSLRVAGGFHEQYF.

This clonotype was counted ten times or more. The chain uses TRBV28 and TRBJ2-3; TRBD1 is a possible D gene (6 bases). This CDR3 has 17 residues. Trimming stripped 6 bases from V and 0 bases from J, with 19 bases between. Germline CDR1 and CDR2: MDHEN and SYDVKM. CDR3 loop: CASSHPGQTSSTDTQYF. The CDR3 nucleotides are TGTGCCAGCAGCCACCCCGGACAGACCTCTAGCACAGATACGCAGTATTTT.

The rearrangement joins TRBV27 to TRBJ1-6; a weak D match, TRBD1 (5 bases). Germline lookup yields CDR1 MNHEY and CDR2 SMNVEV (reference sequence). The CDR3 is 16 residues long. V was shortened by 3 bases and J by 2 bases, with 11 bases between the two germline ends. The CDR3 nucleotides read TGTGCCAGCAGTTTGGAGGGGCCCCCCTATAATTCACCCCTCCACTTT. This codes for CASSLEGPPYNSPLHF.